This T cell receptor (beta chain) was identified in a study of shared clonotypes between healthy human individuals. Only in-frame clones appear in the TCRdb table, and some are missing; sequencing was by immunoSEQ multiplex PCR. The table has about 990,000 clones, approximately 80% seen once. This CDR3 region has 14 residues. Looked up from germline, CDR1 is SGHNT and CDR2 is YYREEE (reference sequence). V was pared by 4 bases and J by 7 bases, with 9 bases of the junction left unmatched. This receptor was identified in a young man in good health. Some clones in this sample may be carry-over from other donors' samples. Sequencing was done on a sample of memory CD4+ T cells from PBMCs. Subset noted: CD45RA-negative fraction. The rearrangement links TRBV5-4 to TRBJ1-2; TRBD1 matches 8 bases. CDR3 DNA sequence: TGTGCCAGCAGCCCGAAGACAGGGGCGGGTGGCTACACCTTC. The encoded protein is CASSPKTGAGGYTF.